This T cell receptor (beta chain) was profiled in a study of radiotherapy plus CTLA-4 blockade in lung cancer. This CDR3 has 11 residues. Trimming stripped 8 bases from V and 7 bases from J, with 14 bases between. CDR1 DFQATT and CDR2 SNEGSKA come from the germline V gene (reference sequence). Assay used: immunoSEQ multiplex PCR; TCRdb lists only in-frame clones, some missing. The data show fewer than 55,000 clones, roughly 81% seen once. Sequences were derived from peripheral blood, sampled from a patient treated with radiotherapy plus ipilimumab. The V and J genes are TRBV20-1 and TRBJ1-2, with a weak D call TRBD1 (6 bases). The TCR was taken from a human donor with non-small cell lung cancer whose response to radiotherapy plus ipilimumab could not be evaluated. The CDR3 DNA follows: TGCAGTTGGGAGGGGGTGGCTGGCTACACCTTC. Protein: CSWEGVAGYTF.